One sample yielded the 11 T cell receptor beta chains listed below, sequenced in a study of shared clonotypes between healthy human individuals. Sequencing was performed with immunoSEQ multiplex PCR; in TCRdb, only in-frame clones are kept and a portion is missing. The sample lists about 520,000 clones, more than 95% occurring once. Source material: naive CD4+ T cells sorted from blood. Noted subset: CD45RA+ positively selected. All receptors derive from a woman between 25 and 40 years old in good health.

J is TRBJ2-7 and V is TRBV7-9, with a possible D match to TRBD1 (6 bases). The ends were cut back, 4 bases at V and 3 bases at J, with 16 bases in the middle. This CDR3 region has 15 residues. Germline-derived CDR1 and CDR2 are SEHNR and FQNEAQ (reference sequence). CDR3 DNA: TGTGCCAGCAGCTCTAGAACAGGGACCTACTACGAGCAGTACTTC. It encodes CASSSRTGTYYEQYF.

The V and J genes are TRBV15 and TRBJ1-3; D is unresolved. Germline V gene lookup returns CDR1 LNHNV and CDR2 YYDKDF (reference sequence). The germline V and J ends were trimmed by 1 base and 4 bases, with 8 bases remaining between them. This CDR3 is 14 amino acids long. The CDR3 nucleotides read TGTGCCACCAGCAGAGTATTGGGAGGAAACACCATATATTTT. Amino acids: CATSRVLGGNTIYF.

This chain connects TRBV21-1 to TRBJ1-2; the table assigns TRBD1, which was not confirmed against the DNA. TRBV21-1 is a listed pseudogene. There are 15 residues in the CDR3. The CDR3 DNA is TGTGCCAGCAGCAAAACAAAACAGGGAACTTATGGCTACACCTTC. Its translation: CASSKTKQGTYGYTF.

This chain connects TRBV12-5 to TRBJ2-3, with unresolved D. With 2 bases removed from V and 3 bases from J, the gap between germline ends came to 21 bases. The CDR3 runs to 18 residues. Per germline, CDR1 LGHNT and CDR2 FRNRAP. The CDR3: CASGLSHESSLSTDTQYF. For the CDR3, the DNA is TGTGCTAGTGGTTTGTCCCACGAGTCCTCCCTTTCGACAGATACGCAGTATTTT.

This chain links TRBV7-9 with TRBJ2-7, with D uncertain. Trimming pared 5 bases from V and 3 bases from J, leaving 14 bases between. Germline V gene lookup returns CDR1 SEHNR and CDR2 FQNEAQ (reference sequence). This CDR3 contains 14 residues. CDR3 sequence: CASSALSALYEQYF. Here the CDR3 DNA reads TGTGCCAGCAGCGCCCTGTCGGCTCTCTACGAGCAGTACTTC. The full variable domain, in which reference TRBV7-9 and TRBJ2-7 provide the parts outside the CDR3, is DTGVSQNPRHKITKRGQNVTFRCDPISEHNRLYWYRQTLGQGPEFLTYFQNEAQLEKSRLLSDRFSAERPKGSFSTLEIQRTEQGDSAMYLCASSALSALYEQYFGPGTRLTVT.

The chain couples TRBV6-1 to TRBJ2-2; 14 positions agree with TRBD2. Germline trimming cut 3 bases from V and 7 bases from J; bases unmatched to any gene: 7. There are 17 residues in the CDR3. Germline V gene sequence: CDR1 MNHNS, CDR2 SASEGT. The CDR3 DNA sequence: TGTGCCAGCAGTGACCCGGGACTAGCGGGAGTGATCGGGGAGCTGTTTTTT. Amino acids: CASSDPGLAGVIGELFF.

V is TRBV5-1 and J is TRBJ2-5; 12 nucleotides line up with TRBD2. This CDR3 region has 17 residues. Germline CDR1 is SGHRS and CDR2 is YFSETQ. The V gene end was trimmed by 3 bases and the J gene end by 1 base; junction bases not matched to a gene: 7. The CDR3 DNA reads as TGCGCCAGCAGCTGGTCCCCGACTAGCGGGGGCCAAGAGACCCAGTACTTC. Residues: CASSWSPTSGGQETQYF.

The chain recombines TRBV19 with TRBJ2-3, with D maybe TRBD2 (5 bases). This CDR3 has 15 residues. Per germline, CDR1 LNHDA and CDR2 SQIVND (reference sequence). V lost 6 bases to trimming and J lost 0 bases, with 13 bases between them. The CDR3 region is CASRALSGSTDTQYF. CDR3 DNA: TGTGCCAGTAGGGCCCTGAGCGGAAGCACAGATACGCAGTATTTT.

The CDR3 nucleotides read TGTGCCAGCAGTTCCCCCCAGGGCAGATCCTACGAGCAGTACTTC. Its translation is CASSSPQGRSYEQYF. J is TRBJ2-7 and V is TRBV28; a weak D match, TRBD1 (5 bases). The CDR3 has 15 residues. The germline V gene encodes CDR1 MDHEN and CDR2 SYDVKM. V was trimmed by 4 bases and J by 1 base, leaving 14 bases between them.

The V call is TRBV7-9, the J call TRBJ2-1; 7 bases align to TRBD2. V lost 0 bases and J lost 9; bases outside the gene matches: 11. Germline CDR1 SEHNR, CDR2 FQNEAQ (reference sequence). CDR3 size: 16 residues. The CDR3 is CASSLAPIAGYREQFF. As DNA, the CDR3 is TGTGCCAGCAGCTTAGCGCCGATAGCGGGTTATCGTGAGCAGTTCTTC.

This sequence joins TRBV28 and TRBJ1-1; perhaps TRBD1 as D (5 bases). Germline V CDR1 and CDR2: MDHEN, SYDVKM. The V end was cut by 1 base, the J end by 11 bases, with 14 bases between. The CDR3 is 13 amino acids. This CDR3 is CASSLFTGVGAFF. DNA of the CDR3: TGTGCCAGCAGTTTATTCACGGGGGTCGGGGCTTTCTTT.